This T cell receptor beta chain was captured by sequencing in a study of control samples from healthy donors and cancer patients. V was clipped by 2 bases and J by 4 bases, with 16 bases between them. The CDR3 is 16 residues long. The germline CDR1 and CDR2 sequences are KGHDR and SFDVKD. This table comes from immunoSEQ multiplex PCR, and its TCRdb copy is limited to in-frame clones, with some not included. The sample carries over 70,000 clones, roughly nine tenths recorded once. Sequences were obtained from blood. The chain couples TRBV24-1 to TRBJ2-5; TRBD1 or TRBD2 may be the D gene (6 bases each). The receptor's source is a woman aged 55-70 years in good health. As DNA, the CDR3 is TGTGCCACCAGTGATTCGGGACTGGGACACATAGAGACCCAGTACTTC. Amino acids: CATSDSGLGHIETQYF.